Detailed here is one TCR beta chain. The antigen is unknown. This record comes from a study of T cell responses to AZD1222 COVID-19 vaccine. Regarding the study as a whole: An increase in Spike-specific TCR breadth and depth was observed after two AZD1222 doses.

The CDR3 has 13 residues. V shed 5 bases, J shed 6 bases, and the junction held 6 bases outside the gene matches. Looked up from germline, CDR1 is MNHEY and CDR2 is SVGAGI. Only in-frame clones appear in the TCRdb table, and some are missing; sequencing was by immunoSEQ multiplex PCR. The sample records over 120,000 clones, roughly 86% being singletons. The sample consisted of peripheral blood, taken 28 days after the second AZD1222 dose. The chain is built from TRBV6-5 and TRBJ2-7; 8 positions agree with TRBD1. This TCR was sampled from an adult who received the AZD1222 COVID-19 vaccine. In DNA form, the CDR3 reads TGTGCCAGCAGTACTTGGACAGGGCGCGAGCAGTACTTC. As protein: CASSTWTGREQYF.